This entry lists 19 T cell receptor beta chains sequenced from one sample in a study of Ad26.COV2.S vaccination and SARS-CoV-2 variants. Profiled with immunoSEQ multiplex PCR; TCRdb holds only in-frame clones, not every one. The table records hundreds of thousands of clones, approximately 90% of them present only once. Treatment indicated: roughly 19 received Ad26.COV2.S at low or high dose, single or two shots; several received placebo; per-sample allocation not given. The study sampled participants on day 63 after the first vaccine or placebo injection. This specimen consisted of peripheral blood, obtained in a trial of Ad26.COV2.S vaccine versus placebo. The origin of the receptors is a person aged 18-60 years who received the Ad26.COV2.S COVID-19 vaccine or a placebo.

The V and J genes are TRBV6-4 and TRBJ2-3, with 9 bases aligning to TRBD2. V lost 3 bases, J lost 4 bases, and 8 bases stayed unmatched. The germline gives CDR1 MRHNA, CDR2 SNTAGT. The length of the CDR3 is 16 residues. The CDR3 protein is CASSESAGGVPDTQYF. In nucleotides, the CDR3 is TGTGCCAGCAGTGAATCAGCGGGAGGTGTCCCAGATACGCAGTATTTT.

There are a few counts of this clone. This specimen includes other DNA sequences encoding the same CDR3. J is TRBJ2-7 and V is TRBV3-1 (or the pseudogene TRBV3-2); D is possibly TRBD2 (6 bases). The CDR3 consists of 15 residues. The germline gives CDR1 LGHDT, CDR2 YNNKEL (reference sequence). V dropped 0 bases and J dropped 2 bases, with 11 bases sitting between them. The chain's CDR3 is CASSQDGAGTYEQYF. The CDR3 coding sequence is TGTGCCAGCAGCCAAGATGGGGCGGGAACCTACGAGCAGTACTTC.

This clone has a single count. The chain employs TRBV29-1 and TRBJ1-1, with D hard to call. Trimming left V 2 bases short and J 2 bases short, with 12 bases between. Germline V lookup: CDR1 SQVTM, CDR2 ANQGSEA. The CDR3 runs to 14 residues. The CDR3 loop is CSVELRLKNTEAFF. The CDR3 nucleotides read TGCAGCGTTGAACTAAGATTGAAAAACACTGAAGCTTTCTTT.

V usage is TRBV5-6 and J usage is TRBJ2-6; D not certain. From germline, CDR1 is SGHDT and CDR2 YYEEEE. V was cut by 3 bases and J by 1 base, with 17 bases left in between. This CDR3 contains 18 residues. Written as DNA, the CDR3 is TGTGCCAGCAGCTCTCCCCGTCACATCGATTCTGGGGCCAACGTCCTGACTTTC. It encodes CASSSPRHIDSGANVLTF.

This clone was recorded a few times. CDR3 DNA: TGTGCCAGCAGTGAAAAGGGCTACAATCAGCCCCAGCATTTT. Its translation is CASSEKGYNQPQHF. J is TRBJ1-5 and V is TRBV2; no firm D call. Germline assignment: CDR1 SNHLY and CDR2 FYNNEI. The CDR3 extends over 14 amino acids. V was trimmed by 2 bases and J by 3 bases, leaving 8 bases between them.

This clone has only a few counts. J is TRBJ1-6 and V is TRBV11-2; D ambiguous. V was pared by 3 bases and J by 0 bases, with 6 bases between. This CDR3 spans 15 amino acids. Germline V CDR1 and CDR2: SGHAT, FQNNGV. The CDR3 reads CASSFEGSYNSPLHF. The CDR3 DNA reads as TGTGCCAGCAGCTTCGAGGGCTCCTATAATTCACCCCTCCACTTT.

V usage is TRBV19 and J usage is TRBJ1-1, with TRBD1 identical over 8 bases. J gave up 0 bases and V 5 bases, and 8 bases lay outside the gene matches. The CDR3 is made up of 16 amino acids. Germline V gene data show CDR1 as LNHDA and CDR2 as SQIVND (reference sequence). Written as DNA, the CDR3 is TGTGCCAGTAGTTCAAACAGGGGGGGTATGAACACTGAAGCTTTCTTT. Translation: CASSSNRGGMNTEAFF. The full variable domain, in which reference TRBV19 and TRBJ1-1 provide the parts outside the CDR3, is DGGITQSPKYLFRKEGQNVTLSCEQNLNHDAMYWYRQDPGQGLRLIYYSQIVNDFQKGDIAEGYSVSREKKESFPLTVTSAQKNPTAFYLCASSSNRGGMNTEAFFGQGTRLTVV.

The J gene is TRBJ1-1, the V gene TRBV7-2, with D possibly matching TRBD1 (6 bases). CDR3 length: 15 amino acids. CDR1 is SGHTA, CDR2 FQGNSA, per germline. Trimming took off 4 bases at V and 3 bases at J, with 15 bases between the two ends. CDR3 in DNA: TGTGCCAGCAGCTCCCTTACAGGGTGGGACACTGAAGCTTTCTTT. It codes for CASSSLTGWDTEAFF.

The rearrangement joins TRBV7-9 to TRBJ1-1; 9 bases fit TRBD1. The CDR3 is 18 residues long. J was trimmed by 0 bases and V by 3 bases; bases with no gene match: 11. Germline V gene lookup returns CDR1 SEHNR and CDR2 FQNEAQ (reference sequence). CDR3 nucleotides: TGTGCCAGCAGCTTCCCCAGGCGGGGGACAGGGATGAACACTGAAGCTTTCTTT. This translates into CASSFPRRGTGMNTEAFF.

The gene calls are TRBV30 and TRBJ2-2; D not certain. Deletions cut 2 bases from V and 1 base from J, with 8 bases between. Germline V gene sequence: CDR1 GTSNPN, CDR2 SVGIG (reference sequence). The CDR3 extends over 14 amino acids. The CDR3: CAWSRQVNTGELFF. The CDR3 DNA is TGTGCCTGGAGTCGGCAGGTGAACACCGGGGAGCTGTTTTTT.

The chain couples TRBV5-1 to TRBJ1-1, with 8 nucleotides matching TRBD1. V lost 2 bases to trimming and J lost 5 bases; unmatched junction nucleotides: 5. This CDR3 spans 14 amino acids. Germline CDR1 is SGHRS and CDR2 is YFSETQ. CDR3 amino acids: CASSFGDRGTEAFF. CDR3 coding DNA: TGCGCCAGCAGCTTCGGCGACAGGGGTACTGAAGCTTTCTTT.

The J gene is TRBJ2-3, the V gene TRBV4-1; perhaps TRBD2 as D (6 bases). Trimming shortened V by 2 bases and J by 2 bases, and 11 bases separated the two germline ends. From germline, CDR1 is MGHRA and CDR2 YSYEKL. The CDR3 is 15 residues long. CDR3 nucleotide sequence: TGCGCCAGCAGCCAACAACCGGGACTCACAGATACGCAGTATTTT. It yields the protein CASSQQPGLTDTQYF.

The chain joins TRBV5-1 to TRBJ1-5; D perhaps matches TRBD1 (5 bases). CDR1 is SGHRS and CDR2 is YFSETQ in the germline V gene. Trimming removed 3 bases from V and 4 bases from J, with 8 bases in between. This CDR3 region has 13 residues. The CDR3 protein is CASSSDTNQPQHF. As DNA, the CDR3 is TGCGCCAGCAGCTCGGACACAAATCAGCCCCAGCATTTT.

The chain couples TRBV7-8 to TRBJ2-7, with a tentative D call TRBD1 (5 bases). Deletions cut 1 base from V and 3 bases from J, with 13 bases between. The CDR3 runs 15 residues. Germline values: CDR1 SGHVS, CDR2 FQNEAQ. CDR3 protein: CASSLEPTAYYEQYF. CDR3 bases: TGTGCCAGCAGCTTAGAACCGACAGCTTACTACGAGCAGTACTTC.

This chain joins TRBV27 and TRBJ1-1; D is ambiguous. V was trimmed by 6 bases and J by 4 bases, leaving 15 bases between them. In germline, CDR1 is MNHEY, CDR2 SMNVEV (reference sequence). The CDR3 is 14 residues long. The CDR3 reads CASSPDGLTTEAFF. CDR3 sequence (DNA): TGTGCCAGCAGCCCCGACGGGCTGACCACTGAAGCTTTCTTT.

This sequence joins TRBV19 and TRBJ1-6; possible D gene TRBD1, 5 bases. The ends were cut back, 4 bases at V and 10 bases at J, with 20 bases in the middle. The CDR3 loop spans 16 amino acids. Per germline, CDR1 LNHDA and CDR2 SQIVND (reference sequence). The CDR3 reads CASSRAGIMANSPLHF. In DNA form, the CDR3 reads TGTGCCAGTAGTAGGGCAGGGATTATGGCTAACTCACCCCTCCACTTT.

The chain carries TRBV30 and TRBJ2-1; tentatively, D is TRBD2 (5 bases). The CDR3 consists of 15 residues. V lost 4 bases and J lost 5, with 18 bases in between. Looked up from germline, CDR1 is GTSNPN and CDR2 is SVGIG (reference sequence). In DNA, the CDR3 is TGTGCCTGGATCCCCGCAGCGGTGGAGCACAATGAGCAGTTCTTC. Protein: CAWIPAAVEHNEQFF.

The gene calls are TRBV3-1 (or the pseudogene TRBV3-2) and TRBJ1-2, with TRBD1 matching over 7 bases. This CDR3 comprises 14 residues. Germline V gene data show CDR1 as LGHDT and CDR2 as YNNKEL (reference sequence). The V segment lost 4 bases and the J segment 8 bases; nucleotides outside the gene matches: 10. DNA of the CDR3: TGTGCCAGCAGCCGCCCGGGGACAGCGGGCGGCTACACCTTC. Its translation is CASSRPGTAGGYTF.

This clone was counted only a few times. The chain combines TRBV6-5 with TRBJ2-1; 7 bases are a match to TRBD1. CDR3 size: 15 residues. Looked up from germline, CDR1 is MNHEY and CDR2 is SVGAGI. Trimming took 5 bases from V and 1 from J; bases not matched to a gene: 5. The CDR3 spells CASSNDRDSYNEQFF. The CDR3 nucleotides are TGTGCCAGCAGTAACGACAGGGATTCCTACAATGAGCAGTTCTTC.